These 25 T cell receptor beta chains came from one sample sequenced in a study of blood T cell repertoires in COVID-19. Clones were read by immunoSEQ multiplex PCR, and TCRdb kept only the in-frame ones, dropping some. The sample includes 130,000 to 150,000 clones, more than 75% of them seen just once. Specimen: peripheral blood. These receptors were obtained from a man older than 75 with acute or convalescent COVID-19.

V usage is TRBV11-3 and J usage is TRBJ2-2, with 7 positions matching TRBD1. Germline assignment: CDR1 SGHNT and CDR2 YENEEA. V dropped 5 bases and J dropped 0; count of bases not matched to a gene: 6. The length of the CDR3 is 16 residues. As DNA, the CDR3 is TGTGCCAGCAGCCCGAGGACAGGTTCGAACACCGGGGAGCTGTTTTTT. Residues: CASSPRTGSNTGELFF.

This rearrangement joins TRBV3-1 (or the pseudogene TRBV3-2) to TRBJ2-7; TRBD1 aligns across 9 bases. Germline-derived CDR1 and CDR2 are LGHDT and YNNKEL (reference sequence). The CDR3 has 15 residues. The J segment lost 6 bases and the V segment lost 1 base, leaving 7 bases of the junction unmatched. The CDR3 loop reads CASSQGWTGAGEQYF. The CDR3 coding sequence is TGTGCCAGCAGCCAAGGATGGACAGGGGCCGGCGAGCAGTACTTC.

V and J are TRBV6-1 and TRBJ1-2, with TRBD1 identical over 8 bases. CDR1 MNHNS and CDR2 SASEGT come from the germline V gene. Trimming at V came to 3 bases and at J to 7 bases, leaving 13 bases not matched to a gene. CDR3 size: 16 residues. DNA for the CDR3: TGTGCCAGCAGTGACCAGGGACAGGCCGGATGGTTTGGCTACACCTTC. Residues: CASSDQGQAGWFGYTF.

The rearrangement links TRBV7-2 to TRBJ2-3; 9 nucleotides match TRBD2. V lost 5 bases and J lost 4; bases outside the gene matches: 7. The CDR3 loop spans 15 amino acids. Germline V gene data show CDR1 as SGHTA and CDR2 as FQGNSA. The CDR3 DNA follows: TGTGCCAGCAGCAATAGCGGGAGTGTGGCAGATACGCAGTATTTT. Translation: CASSNSGSVADTQYF.

The chain links TRBV27 to TRBJ2-7, with D perhaps TRBD2 (7 bases). Trimming removed 10 bases at V and 1 base at J, with 14 bases between. The CDR3 is made up of 13 amino acids. Germline V gene sequence: CDR1 MNHEY, CDR2 SMNVEV (reference sequence). The CDR3 DNA reads TGTGCCACCAGGGGAGGGGGGTCCTACGAGCAGTACTTC. This sequence encodes CATRGGGSYEQYF.

In its sample, this clone was seen once. The chain has TRBV5-1 and TRBJ1-1, with D possibly matching TRBD1 (5 bases). V was pared by 0 bases and J by 4 bases, with 10 bases between. CDR1 and CDR2 (germline): SGHRS, YFSETQ. CDR3 length: 14 amino acids. The CDR3 coding sequence is TGCGCCAGCAGCTTGGAGGGGCGAGGCACTGAAGCTTTCTTT. It yields the protein CASSLEGRGTEAFF.

V gene TRBV27 combines with J gene TRBJ2-1; 7 positions match TRBD1. The CDR3 consists of 13 residues. Germline-derived CDR1 and CDR2 are MNHEY and SMNVEV (reference sequence). Trimming removed 8 bases from V and 4 bases from J; junction bases left unmatched: 5. This chain's CDR3 is CASGDRIYNEQFF. The CDR3 coding sequence is TGTGCCAGCGGGGACAGAATTTACAATGAGCAGTTCTTC.

The gene calls are TRBV12-2 and TRBJ2-2; the table assigns TRBD1, which was not confirmed against the DNA. TRBV12-2 is given as a pseudogene. The length of the CDR3 is 15 residues. CDR3 sequence: CASRSDIYYTGELFF. CDR3 nucleotides: TGTGCAAGTCGCTCCGACATATATTACACCGGGGAGCTGTTTTTT.

The chain carries TRBV7-2 and TRBJ1-2; D not resolved. The V gene lost 2 bases and the J gene lost 5 bases, with 12 bases spanning the gap. Germline V lookup: CDR1 SGHTA, CDR2 FQGNSA. This CDR3 region has 14 residues. CDR3 residues: CASSLFPLAYGYTF. The DNA of the CDR3 is TGTGCCAGCAGCTTATTTCCGCTAGCGTATGGCTACACCTTC.

The table lists this clone with a count of one. The CDR3 protein is CASSYTPGTVNTEAFF. Written as DNA, the CDR3 is TGTGCCAGCAGTTACACCCCCGGGACAGTGAACACTGAAGCTTTCTTT. The chain has TRBV6-5 and TRBJ1-1, with 7 bases aligning to TRBD1. V shed 2 bases and J 0 bases; nucleotides not matched to a gene: 6. Germline values: CDR1 MNHEY, CDR2 SVGAGI. The CDR3 is made up of 16 amino acids.

The chain joins TRBV30 to TRBJ2-7; TRBD2 matches 7 bases. The junction had 11 bases not matched to a gene; V was cut back by 2 bases and J by 4 bases. Germline V CDR1 and CDR2: GTSNPN, SVGIG (reference sequence). The CDR3 spans 15 residues. CDR3 in DNA: TGTGCCTGGAGTCTTCCGAGGGGCGGGAGATACGAGCAGTACTTC. Translated: CAWSLPRGGRYEQYF.

The CDR3 coding sequence is TGTGCCAGCAGCTCCGGGACAGGGTCTGGAAACACCATATATTTT. It yields the protein CASSSGTGSGNTIYF. The rearrangement uses TRBV7-6 and TRBJ1-3; 9 nucleotides match TRBD1. The germline V gene has CDR1 SGHVS and CDR2 FNYEAQ. The J segment lost 1 base and the V segment lost 4 bases, leaving 2 bases of the junction unmatched. The CDR3 runs to 15 residues. Variable domain in full (rest from reference TRBV7-6 and TRBJ1-3): GAGVSQSPRYKVTKRGQDVALRCDPISGHVSLYWYRQALGQGPEFLTYFNYEAQQDKSGLPNDRFSAERPEGSISTLTIQRTEQRDSAMYRCASSSGTGSGNTIYFGEGSWLTVV.

The sample holds one count of this clone. The chain employs TRBV7-3 and TRBJ2-3; 8 positions agree with TRBD2. CDR3 length: 13 amino acids. With 4 bases clipped from V and 5 bases from J, the junction kept 2 bases outside the gene matches. From germline, CDR1 is SGHTA and CDR2 FQGTGA. The CDR3 region is CASSSGGGDTQYF. CDR3 sequence (DNA): TGTGCCAGCAGCTCGGGAGGGGGAGATACGCAGTATTTT.

This clone came up a few times. The chain carries TRBV5-6 and TRBJ1-5, with D hard to call. Trimming took 2 bases from V and 4 from J, leaving 10 bases between them. Germline lookup yields CDR1 SGHDT and CDR2 YYEEEE. The CDR3 is 14 residues long. The CDR3 DNA reads as TGTGCCAGCAGCTTTGGCAGCGGAAATCAGCCCCAGCATTTT. Encoded protein: CASSFGSGNQPQHF.

As DNA, the CDR3 is TGTGCCAGCAGCTTAGAGTTTGGGGGGGGTGAGCAGTTCTTC. Amino acid sequence: CASSLEFGGGEQFF. The chain has TRBV11-2 and TRBJ2-1, with 7 bases lining up with TRBD2. CDR1 and CDR2 (germline): SGHAT, FQNNGV. After removal of 0 bases from V and 9 bases from J, the junction contained 5 bases not matched to a gene. CDR3 size: 14 residues.

This chain links TRBV5-4 with TRBJ2-1, with a tentative D call TRBD2 (7 bases). V was cut by 3 bases and J by 0 bases, with 10 bases left in between. This CDR3 contains 15 residues. CDR1 is SGHNT and CDR2 is YYREEE in the germline V gene (reference sequence). CDR3 amino acids: CASSSRGGSYNEQFF. CDR3 sequence (DNA): TGTGCCAGCAGCTCGAGGGGGGGCTCCTACAATGAGCAGTTCTTC.

This chain links TRBV2 with TRBJ1-1; a weak D match, TRBD1 (5 bases). V lost 9 bases to trimming and J lost 0 bases, with 14 bases between them. Per the germline V gene, CDR1 is SNHLY and CDR2 is FYNNEI. CDR3 length: 14 residues. This CDR3 reads CASGGGTLNTEAFF. The CDR3, as DNA: TGTGCCAGTGGGGGGGGGACCTTGAACACTGAAGCTTTCTTT.

This clone was counted once. The chain employs TRBV3-1 (or the pseudogene TRBV3-2) and TRBJ1-2; 8 bases are a match to TRBD1. Unmatched junction bases numbered 6, after V lost 5 bases and J lost 4 bases. The length of the CDR3 is 14 residues. Germline V gene data show CDR1 as LGHDT and CDR2 as YNNKEL (reference sequence). The CDR3 sequence is CASSSGQGGYGYTF. CDR3 nucleotide sequence: TGTGCCAGCAGCAGTGGACAGGGAGGCTATGGCTACACCTTC.

J is TRBJ1-2 and V is TRBV3-1 (or the pseudogene TRBV3-2); a possible D gene is TRBD1 (5 bases). V was shortened by 3 bases and J by 6 bases, with 8 bases between the two germline ends. Germline V gives CDR1 LGHDT, CDR2 YNNKEL (reference sequence). The CDR3 runs to 12 residues. The CDR3 loop reads CASSHRGDGYTF. CDR3 nucleotide sequence: TGTGCCAGCAGCCACCGGGGGGATGGCTACACCTTC.

This clone was seen many times. CDR3 sequence reads: CASSRGEGETQYF. The CDR3 nucleotides read TGTGCCAGCAGCCGAGGAGAGGGAGAGACCCAGTACTTC. This sequence joins TRBV6-2 or TRBV6-3 and TRBJ2-5, with D tentatively TRBD2 (5 bases). The V gene's germline CDR1 is MNHEY and CDR2 SVGEGT. The CDR3 sequence is 13 residues long. The V end lost 6 bases, the J end lost 4 bases, and 12 bases lay between the germline ends.

This clone was seen once. The gene calls are TRBV5-1 and TRBJ2-3; 10 nucleotides align to TRBD2. The trim removed 1 base at V and 3 bases at J, leaving 11 bases unmatched. The CDR3 contains 18 residues. Germline V gene lookup returns CDR1 SGHRS and CDR2 YFSETQ. The CDR3 reads CASSLIKREGRGTDTQYF. The CDR3 bases are TGCGCCAGCAGCTTGATAAAGCGGGAGGGCCGGGGAACAGATACGCAGTATTTT.

This clone was seen more than once but under ten times. The genes are TRBV5-5 and TRBJ2-3, with a tentative D call TRBD1 (5 bases). Looked up from germline, CDR1 is SGHKS and CDR2 is YYEKEE (reference sequence). The length of the CDR3 is 13 residues. V was pared by 0 bases and J by 4 bases, with 6 bases between. CDR3 in DNA: TGTGCCAGCAGCTTGGGGGGCGCAGATACGCAGTATTTT. This sequence encodes CASSLGGADTQYF.

This chain connects TRBV6-5 to TRBJ2-7; the D gene is possibly TRBD1 (6 bases). The CDR3 runs 15 residues. Trimming took 5 bases from V and 5 from J, leaving 19 bases between them. Germline CDR1 MNHEY, CDR2 SVGAGI. CDR3 nucleotide sequence: TGTGCCAGCAGTCCAGGGACACGGAGTCCGGACGAGCAGTACTTC. Protein sequence: CASSPGTRSPDEQYF.

V gene TRBV10-1 combines with J gene TRBJ1-1; D is ambiguous. CDR1 WNHNN and CDR2 SYGVQD come from the germline V gene (reference sequence). V lost 2 bases, J lost 2 bases, and 6 bases lay in between. The CDR3 covers 13 residues. CDR3 sequence (DNA): TGCGCCAGCAGTGAGCAGCGTAACACTGAAGCTTTCTTT. Its protein is CASSEQRNTEAFF.

The rearrangement links TRBV18 to TRBJ2-7; 10 bases are shared with TRBD2. The trim removed 2 bases at V and 7 bases at J, leaving 8 bases unmatched. Germline CDR1 is KGHSH and CDR2 is LQKENI. This CDR3 comprises 15 residues. The CDR3 DNA reads as TGTGCCAGCTCACCATCTAGCGGGAGTTCGGGTGAGCAGTACTTC. Protein product: CASSPSSGSSGEQYF.